This record concerns one TCR beta chain sequence. What it binds is not known. The record originates from a study of shared clonotypes between healthy human individuals. Background on the study: CD4 naive and memory got three plates each, CD8 naive two, CD8 memory one. Study findings and constraints: Sampling included only blood; tissue repertoires likely differ. Naive subsets, compared against memory subsets, generally had larger estimated richness values.

Libraries were prepared by immunoSEQ multiplex PCR; TCRdb keeps only in-frame clonotypes and omits some of them. This sample has hundreds of thousands of clones; approximately 96% occur once, and the top ten carry about 0.11%. Terminally differentiated effector memory CD45RA+ cells were excluded from the naive CD8 cells, which were CD45RO-negative and positively selected for CCR7. The healthy adult donors were HIV-negative and reported no recent acute infections or vaccinations. Sequencing was done on a sample of naive CD8+ T cells sorted from blood. The sequence derives from a woman in her 30s in good health.

CDR3 coding DNA: TGTGCCAGCAGTCCAGGATCAGGAGAGTGGAATGAGCAGTTCTTC. The encoded protein is CASSPGSGEWNEQFF. The chain carries TRBV27 and TRBJ2-1, with D uncertain. In germline, CDR1 is MNHEY, CDR2 SMNVEV (reference sequence). CDR3 length equals 15 residues. The V gene lost 5 bases and the J gene lost 7 bases, with 18 bases spanning the gap.